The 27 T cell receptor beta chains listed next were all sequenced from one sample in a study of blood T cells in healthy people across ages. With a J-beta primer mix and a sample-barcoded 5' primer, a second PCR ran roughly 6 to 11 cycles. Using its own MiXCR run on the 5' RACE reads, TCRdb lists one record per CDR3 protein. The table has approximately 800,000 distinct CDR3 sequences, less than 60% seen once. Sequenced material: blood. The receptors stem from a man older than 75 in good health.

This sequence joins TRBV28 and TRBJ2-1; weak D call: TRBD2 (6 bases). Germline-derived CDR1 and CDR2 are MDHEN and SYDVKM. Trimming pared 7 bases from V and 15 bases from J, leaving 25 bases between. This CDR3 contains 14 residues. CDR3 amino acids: CASKGRAKAGRGFF. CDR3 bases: TGTGCCAGCAAGGGCAGGGCCAAGGCGGGGAGAGGGTTCTTC.

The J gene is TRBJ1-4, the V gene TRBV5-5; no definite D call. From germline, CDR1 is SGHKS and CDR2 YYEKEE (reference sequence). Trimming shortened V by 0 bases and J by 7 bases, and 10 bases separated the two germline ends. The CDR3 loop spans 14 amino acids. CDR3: CASSLAWGGEKLFF. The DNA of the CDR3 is TGTGCCAGCAGCTTGGCCTGGGGTGGTGAAAAACTGTTTTTT.

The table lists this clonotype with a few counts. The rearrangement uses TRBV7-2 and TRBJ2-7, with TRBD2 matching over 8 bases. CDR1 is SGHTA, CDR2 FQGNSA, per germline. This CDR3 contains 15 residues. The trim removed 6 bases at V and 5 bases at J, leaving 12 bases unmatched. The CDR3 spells CASSPQPGLVDEQYF. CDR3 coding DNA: TGTGCCAGCAGTCCCCAACCGGGACTAGTAGACGAGCAGTACTTC. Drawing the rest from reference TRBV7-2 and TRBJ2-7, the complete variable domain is GAGVSQSPSNKVTEKGKDVELRCDPISGHTALYWYRQSLGQGLEFLIYFQGNSAPDKSGLPSDRFSAERTGGSVSTLTIQRTQQEDSAVYLCASSPQPGLVDEQYFGPGTRLTVT.

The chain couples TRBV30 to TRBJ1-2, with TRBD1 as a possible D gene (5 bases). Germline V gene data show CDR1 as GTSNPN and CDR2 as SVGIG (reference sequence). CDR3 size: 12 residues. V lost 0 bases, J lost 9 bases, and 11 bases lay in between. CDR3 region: CAWSVGGGSYTF. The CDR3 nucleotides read TGTGCCTGGAGTGTCGGGGGAGGAAGCTACACCTTC.

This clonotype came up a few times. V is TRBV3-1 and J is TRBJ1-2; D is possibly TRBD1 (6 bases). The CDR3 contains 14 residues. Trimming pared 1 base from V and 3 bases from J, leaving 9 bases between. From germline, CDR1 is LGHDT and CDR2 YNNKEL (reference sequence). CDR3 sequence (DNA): TGTGCCAGCAGCCAAGCAGGGGAGGACTATGGCTACACCTTC. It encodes CASSQAGEDYGYTF.

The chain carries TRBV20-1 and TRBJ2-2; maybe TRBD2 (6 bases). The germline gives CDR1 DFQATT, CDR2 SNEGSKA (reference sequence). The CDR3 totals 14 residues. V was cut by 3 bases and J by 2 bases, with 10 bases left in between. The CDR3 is CSASAGKNTGELFF. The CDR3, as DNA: TGCAGTGCTAGTGCGGGGAAAAACACCGGGGAGCTGTTTTTT.

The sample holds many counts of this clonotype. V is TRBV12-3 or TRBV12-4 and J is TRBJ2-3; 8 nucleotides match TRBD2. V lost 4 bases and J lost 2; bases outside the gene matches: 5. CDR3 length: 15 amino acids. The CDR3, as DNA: TGTGCCAGCAGTTCCATAGCGGGATACACAGATACGCAGTATTTT. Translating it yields CASSSIAGYTDTQYF.

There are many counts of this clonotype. The CDR3 here is CATSTEVAARGRGYTF. Here the CDR3 DNA reads TGTGCCACCAGCACCGAAGTGGCAGCCCGAGGGAGAGGCTACACCTTC. V and J are TRBV15 and TRBJ1-2; no firm D call. The CDR3 is made up of 16 amino acids. The germline V gene encodes CDR1 LNHNV and CDR2 YYDKDF (reference sequence). V was trimmed by 4 bases and J by 8 bases, leaving 23 bases between them.

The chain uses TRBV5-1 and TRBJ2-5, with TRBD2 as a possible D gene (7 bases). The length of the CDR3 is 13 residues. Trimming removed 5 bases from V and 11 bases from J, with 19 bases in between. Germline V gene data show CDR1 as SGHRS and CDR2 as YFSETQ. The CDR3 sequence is CASRALGGHEQYF. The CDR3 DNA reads TGCGCCAGCAGGGCTTTGGGGGGGCATGAGCAGTACTTC.

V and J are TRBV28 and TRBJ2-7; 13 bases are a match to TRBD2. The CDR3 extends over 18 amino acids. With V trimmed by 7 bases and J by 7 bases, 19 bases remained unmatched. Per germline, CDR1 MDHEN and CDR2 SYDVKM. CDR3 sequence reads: CASITHRLAGGLGNEQYF. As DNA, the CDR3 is TGTGCCAGCATCACCCACAGACTAGCGGGAGGCCTCGGGAATGAGCAGTACTTC. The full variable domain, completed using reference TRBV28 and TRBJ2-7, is DVKVTQSSRYLVKRTGEKVFLECVQDMDHENMFWYRQDPGLGLRLIYFSYDVKMKEKGDIPEGYSVSREKKERFSLILESASTNQTSMYLCASITHRLAGGLGNEQYFGPGTRLTVT.

CDR3 sequence: CASSSRARLGNEQYF. CDR3 DNA sequence: TGTGCCAGCAGCTCTAGGGCGAGGTTAGGAAACGAGCAGTACTTC. The chain is built from TRBV11-3 and TRBJ2-7, with unresolved D. This CDR3 region has 15 residues. The germline V gene encodes CDR1 SGHNT and CDR2 YENEEA. V was clipped by 4 bases and J by 5 bases, with 18 bases between them.

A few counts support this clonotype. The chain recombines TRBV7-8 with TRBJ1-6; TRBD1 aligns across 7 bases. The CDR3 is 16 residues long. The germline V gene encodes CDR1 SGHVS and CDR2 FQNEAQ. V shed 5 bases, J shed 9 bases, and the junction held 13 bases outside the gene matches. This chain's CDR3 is CASSPAGTANGSPLHF. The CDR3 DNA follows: TGTGCCAGCAGCCCAGCCGGGACAGCGAATGGTTCACCCCTCCACTTT.

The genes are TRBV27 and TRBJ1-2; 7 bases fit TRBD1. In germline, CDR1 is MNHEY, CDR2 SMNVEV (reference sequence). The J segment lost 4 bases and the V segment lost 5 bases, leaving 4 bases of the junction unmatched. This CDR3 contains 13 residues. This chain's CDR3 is CASSVGQAYGYTF. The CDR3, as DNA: TGTGCCAGCAGTGTCGGACAGGCCTATGGCTACACCTTC.

The CDR3 is CASSLATLPPDTQYF. The CDR3 DNA sequence: TGTGCCAGCAGCTTAGCGACACTGCCCCCAGATACGCAGTATTTT. This rearrangement joins TRBV7-2 to TRBJ2-3; D gene unclear. Germline V lookup: CDR1 SGHTA, CDR2 FQGNSA. V lost 0 bases, J lost 4 bases, and 11 bases lay in between. The CDR3 spans 15 residues.

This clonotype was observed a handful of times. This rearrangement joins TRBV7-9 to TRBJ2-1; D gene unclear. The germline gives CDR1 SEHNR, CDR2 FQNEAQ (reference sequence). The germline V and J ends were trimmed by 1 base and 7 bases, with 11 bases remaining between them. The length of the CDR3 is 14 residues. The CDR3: CASSLGGAANEQFF. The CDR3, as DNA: TGTGCCAGCAGCTTAGGAGGCGCTGCAAATGAGCAGTTCTTC. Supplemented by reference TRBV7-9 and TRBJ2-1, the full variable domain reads DTGVSQNPRHKITKRGQNVTFRCDPISEHNRLYWYRQTLGQGPEFLTYFQNEAQLEKSRLLSDRFSAERPKGSFSTLEIQRTEQGDSAMYLCASSLGGAANEQFFGPGTRLTVL.

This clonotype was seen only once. CDR3 sequence reads: CSASVGTETQYF. The CDR3 region has the DNA TGCAGTGCTAGTGTGGGGACGGAGACCCAGTACTTC. The chain couples TRBV20-1 to TRBJ2-5; D may match TRBD1 or TRBD2 (5 bases each). This CDR3 contains 12 residues. Trimming removed 3 bases from V and 5 bases from J, with 10 bases in between. Germline V lookup: CDR1 DFQATT, CDR2 SNEGSKA (reference sequence).

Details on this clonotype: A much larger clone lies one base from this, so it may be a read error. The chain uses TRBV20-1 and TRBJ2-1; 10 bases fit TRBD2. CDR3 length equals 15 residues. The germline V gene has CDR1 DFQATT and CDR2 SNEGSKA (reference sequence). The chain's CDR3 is CSARRRRLAGNKQFF. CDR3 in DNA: TGCAGTGCTAGACGTCGTAGACTAGCGGGCAATAAGCAGTTCTTC.

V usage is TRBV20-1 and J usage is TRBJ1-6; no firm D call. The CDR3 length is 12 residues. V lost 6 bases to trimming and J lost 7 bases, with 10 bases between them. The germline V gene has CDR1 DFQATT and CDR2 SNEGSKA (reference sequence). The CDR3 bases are TGCAGTGCGGGCTGGGCCAATTCACCCCTCCACTTT. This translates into CSAGWANSPLHF.

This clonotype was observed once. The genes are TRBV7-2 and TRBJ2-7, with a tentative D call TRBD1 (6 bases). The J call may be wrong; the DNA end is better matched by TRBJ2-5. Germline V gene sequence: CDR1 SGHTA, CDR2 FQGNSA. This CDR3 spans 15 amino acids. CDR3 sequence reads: CASSLNRVESKTQYF. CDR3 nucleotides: TGTGCCAGCAGCTTAAACAGGGTGGAGAGCAAGACCCAGTACTTC.

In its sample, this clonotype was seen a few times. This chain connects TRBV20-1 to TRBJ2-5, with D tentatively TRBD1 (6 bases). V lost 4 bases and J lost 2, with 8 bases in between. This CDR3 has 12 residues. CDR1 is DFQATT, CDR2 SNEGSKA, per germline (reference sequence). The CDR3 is CSAKTGQETQYF. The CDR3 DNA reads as TGCAGTGCTAAGACAGGTCAAGAGACCCAGTACTTC.

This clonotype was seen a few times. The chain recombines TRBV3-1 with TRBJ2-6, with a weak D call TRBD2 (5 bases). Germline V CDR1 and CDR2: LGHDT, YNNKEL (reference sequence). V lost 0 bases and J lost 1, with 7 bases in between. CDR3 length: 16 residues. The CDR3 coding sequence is TGTGCCAGCAGCCAAGATTGGGAGTCTGGGGCCAACGTCCTGACTTTC. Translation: CASSQDWESGANVLTF.

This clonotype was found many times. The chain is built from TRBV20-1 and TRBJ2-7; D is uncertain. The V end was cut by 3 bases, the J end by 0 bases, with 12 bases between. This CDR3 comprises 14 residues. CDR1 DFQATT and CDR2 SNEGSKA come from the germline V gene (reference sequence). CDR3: CSASMPVSSYEQYF. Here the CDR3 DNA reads TGCAGTGCTAGTATGCCTGTGAGCTCCTACGAGCAGTACTTC.

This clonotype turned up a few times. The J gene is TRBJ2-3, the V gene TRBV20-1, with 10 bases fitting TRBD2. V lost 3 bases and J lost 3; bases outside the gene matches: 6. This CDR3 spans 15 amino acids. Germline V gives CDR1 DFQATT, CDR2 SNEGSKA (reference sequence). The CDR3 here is CSASPRTSGTDTQYF. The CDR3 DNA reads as TGCAGTGCTAGCCCCCGGACTAGCGGAACAGATACGCAGTATTTT.

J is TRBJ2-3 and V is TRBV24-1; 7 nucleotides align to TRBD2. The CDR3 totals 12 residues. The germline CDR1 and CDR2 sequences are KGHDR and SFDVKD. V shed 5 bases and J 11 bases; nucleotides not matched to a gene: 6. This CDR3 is CATSGGGRVQYF. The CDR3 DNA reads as TGTGCCACCAGTGGGGGCGGGAGAGTGCAGTATTTT.

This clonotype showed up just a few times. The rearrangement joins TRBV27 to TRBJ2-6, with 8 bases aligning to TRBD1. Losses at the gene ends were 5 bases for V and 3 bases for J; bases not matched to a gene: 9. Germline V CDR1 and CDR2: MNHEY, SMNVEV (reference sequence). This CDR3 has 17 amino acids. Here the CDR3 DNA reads TGTGCCAGCAGTCCCTTCCCGACAGGGGTTGGGGCCAACGTCCTGACTTTC. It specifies CASSPFPTGVGANVLTF.

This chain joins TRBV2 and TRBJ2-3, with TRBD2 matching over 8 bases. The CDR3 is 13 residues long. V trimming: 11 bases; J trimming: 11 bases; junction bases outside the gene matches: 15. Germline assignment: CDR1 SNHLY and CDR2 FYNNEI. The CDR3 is CAGGRTSWSGQYF. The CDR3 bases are TGTGCCGGAGGTCGGACTAGCTGGAGTGGGCAGTATTTT.

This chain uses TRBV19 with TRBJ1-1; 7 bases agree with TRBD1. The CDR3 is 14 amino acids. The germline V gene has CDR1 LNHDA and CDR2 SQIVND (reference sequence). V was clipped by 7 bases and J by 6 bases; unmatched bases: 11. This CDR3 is CASTIRGGRSEAFF. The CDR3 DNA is TGTGCCAGTACCATCAGGGGGGGTCGGTCTGAAGCTTTCTTT.